Included here is one TCR beta chain sequence, with context. The data are from a study of blood T cell repertoires in COVID-19. For the study at large: The United States, Italy and Spain provided the acute and convalescent COVID-19 samples. The analysed material was cDNA or gDNA that came from T cells, B-cell-depleted T cells, or PBMCs.

Original processing methods: Nucleated cell counts were estimated from reference gene primer amplification. Data came from immunoSEQ multiplex PCR; TCRdb stores just in-frame clones and leaves some out. V, J and clone size are taken as reported in that table, and D and trimming were inferred from the DNA itself. The sample records 200,000 to 250,000 clones, approximately 81% being singletons. CDR3 length equals 13 residues. The V and J ends lost 8 bases and 1 base respectively, with 11 bases between them. The germline V gene has CDR1 KGHSH and CDR2 LQKENI. The sequence was obtained from a man aged 40-55 years with acute or convalescent COVID-19. Sequenced input: peripheral blood. V and J are TRBV18 and TRBJ1-1; maybe TRBD1 (5 bases). The chain's CDR3 is CASAPGGNTEAFF. The CDR3 nucleotides are TGTGCCAGCGCGCCGGGGGGGAACACTGAAGCTTTCTTT.